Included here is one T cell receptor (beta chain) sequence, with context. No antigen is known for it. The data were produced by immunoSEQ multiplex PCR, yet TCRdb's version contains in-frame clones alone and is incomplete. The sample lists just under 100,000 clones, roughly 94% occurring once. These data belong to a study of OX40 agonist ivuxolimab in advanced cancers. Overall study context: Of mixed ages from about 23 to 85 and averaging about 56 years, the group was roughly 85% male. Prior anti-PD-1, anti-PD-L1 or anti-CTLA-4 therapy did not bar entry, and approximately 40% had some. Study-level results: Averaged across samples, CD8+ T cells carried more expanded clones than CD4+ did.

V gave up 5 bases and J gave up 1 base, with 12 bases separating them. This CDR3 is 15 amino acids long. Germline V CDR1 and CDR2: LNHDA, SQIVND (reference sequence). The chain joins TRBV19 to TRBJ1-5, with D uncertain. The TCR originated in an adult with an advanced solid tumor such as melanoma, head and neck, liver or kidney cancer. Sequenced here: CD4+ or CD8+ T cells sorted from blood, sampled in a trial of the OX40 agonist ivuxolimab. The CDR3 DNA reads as TGTGCCAGTAGTTCCATGGGAGGGAGCAATCAGCCCCAGCATTTT. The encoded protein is CASSSMGGSNQPQHF.